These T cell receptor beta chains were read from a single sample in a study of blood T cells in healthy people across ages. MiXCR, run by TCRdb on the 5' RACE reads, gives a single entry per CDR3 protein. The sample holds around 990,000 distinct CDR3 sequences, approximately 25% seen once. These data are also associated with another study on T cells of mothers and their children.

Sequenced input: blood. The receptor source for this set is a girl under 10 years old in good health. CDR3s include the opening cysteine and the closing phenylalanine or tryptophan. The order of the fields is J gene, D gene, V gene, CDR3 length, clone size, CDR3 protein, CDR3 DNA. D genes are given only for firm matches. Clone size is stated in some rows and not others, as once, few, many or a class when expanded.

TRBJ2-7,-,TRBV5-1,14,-,CASSLSGDTYEQYF,TGCGCCAGCAGCTTGAGCGGTGACACCTACGAGCAGTACTTC
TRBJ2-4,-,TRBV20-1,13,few,CSARVIFGNIQYF,TGCAGTGCTAGAGTTATTTTCGGGAACATTCAGTACTTC
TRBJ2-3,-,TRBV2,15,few,CARSLQGTGTDAQYF,TGTGCCCGCAGTCTCCAGGGTACGGGCACAGATGCGCAGTATTTT
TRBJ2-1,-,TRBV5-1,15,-,CASRTLLGAGNEQFF,TGCGCCAGCAGAACCCTCCTCGGGGCGGGCAATGAGCAGTTCTTC
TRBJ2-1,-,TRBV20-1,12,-,CSESYLYNEQFF,TGCAGCGAATCTTACTTGTACAATGAGCAGTTCTTC
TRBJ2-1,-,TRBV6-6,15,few,CASSLGGGDLREQFF,TGTGCCAGCTCACTGGGGGGGGGCGACCTAAGAGAGCAGTTCTTC
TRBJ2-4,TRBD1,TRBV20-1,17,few,CSAGGTGLYIAKNIQYF,TGCAGTGCTGGAGGGACAGGTCTCTATATAGCCAAAAACATTCAGTACTTC
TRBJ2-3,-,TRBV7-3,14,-,CASSLTGIADTQYF,TGTGCCAGCAGCTTAACTGGGATAGCGGATACGCAGTATTTT
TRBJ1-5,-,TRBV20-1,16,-,CSASPRVTGTSQPQHF,TGCAGTGCTAGTCCTAGGGTCACCGGGACTTCCCAGCCCCAGCATTTT
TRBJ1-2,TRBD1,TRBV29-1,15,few,CSGTTAATGGYGYTF,TGCAGCGGTACGACCGCGGCAACAGGGGGCTATGGCTACACCTTC
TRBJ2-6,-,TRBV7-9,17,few,CASSLLAEPTGANVLTF,TGTGCCAGCAGCTTATTAGCGGAACCAACTGGGGCCAACGTCCTGACTTTC
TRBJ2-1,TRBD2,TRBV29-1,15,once,CSVEGTSESNNEQFF,TGCAGCGTTGAGGGGACTAGCGAGTCGAACAATGAGCAGTTCTTC
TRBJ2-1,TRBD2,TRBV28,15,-,CASSSSGGFYNEQFF,TGTGCCAGCAGTTCTAGCGGGGGATTCTACAATGAGCAGTTCTTC
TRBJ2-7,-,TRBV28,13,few,CASSLSASCEQYF,TGTGCCAGCAGTTTATCAGCAAGCTGCGAGCAGTACTTC
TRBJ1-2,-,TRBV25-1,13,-,CASSEWGVGGYTF,TGTGCCAGCAGTGAATGGGGGGTAGGCGGCTACACCTTC
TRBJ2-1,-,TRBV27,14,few,CASMGKSSYNEQFF,TGTGCCAGCATGGGGAAGAGCTCCTACAATGAGCAGTTCTTC
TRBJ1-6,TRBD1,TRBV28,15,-,CASSFPRGQASPLHF,TGTGCCAGCAGTTTCCCTAGGGGACAGGCTTCACCCCTCCACTTT
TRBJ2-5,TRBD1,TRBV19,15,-,CASSAQGQGEETQYF,TGTGCCAGTAGTGCCCAAGGACAGGGGGAAGAGACCCAGTACTTC
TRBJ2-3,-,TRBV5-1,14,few,CASSLGSAVDTQYF,TGCGCCAGCAGCTTGGGTTCGGCTGTGGATACGCAGTATTTT
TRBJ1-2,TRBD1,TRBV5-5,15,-,CASSPGQGTVYGYTF,TGTGCCAGCAGCCCCGGACAGGGGACCGTCTATGGCTACACCTTC
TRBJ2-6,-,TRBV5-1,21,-,CASSRPDSPALLFSGANVLTF,TGCGCCAGCAGCCGCCCCGACAGCCCAGCTTTACTCTTCTCTGGGGCCAACGTCCTGACTTTC
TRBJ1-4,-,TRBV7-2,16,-,CASSLAAGRINEKLFF,TGTGCCAGCAGCTTAGCCGCGGGACGGATTAATGAAAAACTGTTTTTT
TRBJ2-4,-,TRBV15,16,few,CATSRGQESAKNIQYF,TGTGCCACCAGCAGAGGCCAGGAGTCGGCCAAAAACATTCAGTACTTC
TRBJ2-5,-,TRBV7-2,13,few,CASSLGNLETQYF,TGTGCCAGCAGCTTAGGTAACCTAGAGACCCAGTACTTC
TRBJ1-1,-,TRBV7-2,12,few,CASNWANTEAFF,TGTGCCAGCAACTGGGCGAACACTGAAGCTTTCTTT
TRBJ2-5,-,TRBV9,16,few,CASSVGIGELQETQYF,TGTGCCAGCAGCGTAGGAATAGGGGAACTCCAAGAGACCCAGTACTTC
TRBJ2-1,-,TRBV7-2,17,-,CASSLGGTGSSYNEQFF,TGTGCCAGCAGCTTAGGAGGAACAGGGAGCTCCTACAATGAGCAGTTCTTC
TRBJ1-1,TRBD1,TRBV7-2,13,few,CASSLRDRGEAFF,TGTGCCAGCAGCTTAAGGGACAGGGGTGAAGCTTTCTTT
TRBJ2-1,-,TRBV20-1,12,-,CSASVNENEQFF,TGCAGTGCTAGTGTTAACGAGAATGAGCAGTTCTTC
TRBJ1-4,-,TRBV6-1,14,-,CASSVQGFGQKLFF,TGTGCCAGCAGTGTCCAGGGTTTCGGGCAGAAACTGTTTTTT
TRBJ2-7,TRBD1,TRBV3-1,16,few,CASSQRYRDSSYEQYF,TGTGCCAGCAGCCAGAGGTACCGGGACAGTTCCTACGAGCAGTACTTC
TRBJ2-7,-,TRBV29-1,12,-,CSGGSPPYEQYF,TGCAGCGGGGGTAGTCCGCCCTACGAGCAGTACTTC
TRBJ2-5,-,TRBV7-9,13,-,CASSLSGEFTQYF,TGTGCCAGCAGCTTAAGTGGGGAATTCACCCAGTACTTC
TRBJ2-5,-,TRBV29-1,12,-,CSATGTEETQYF,TGCAGCGCAACCGGGACTGAGGAGACCCAGTACTTC
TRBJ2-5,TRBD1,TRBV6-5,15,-,CASSYSRQGVWEQYF,TGTGCCAGCAGTTACTCTAGACAGGGGGTGTGGGAGCAGTACTTC
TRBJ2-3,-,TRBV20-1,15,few,CSASPHRVGTDTQYF,TGCAGTGCTAGTCCCCACCGGGTGGGCACAGATACGCAGTATTTT